The 5 T cell receptor beta chains presented below share a single source sample, sequenced in a study of long-term antiretroviral therapy in people with HIV. Version v3.0 of the immunoSEQ assay was performed at survey level. The method was immunoSEQ multiplex PCR; TCRdb's version includes in-frame clones alone and lacks a portion of them. The sample records around 13,000 clones, about 80% being singletons. This sample comprised unsorted PBMCs, obtained 3.2 years before starting antiretroviral therapy. These TCRs come from a man aged 35 to 55 with HIV.

The V and J genes are TRBV28 and TRBJ1-1, with 9 bases aligning to TRBD1. CDR1 is MDHEN and CDR2 is SYDVKM in the germline V gene. This CDR3 region has 15 residues. With 7 bases clipped from V and 6 bases from J, the junction kept 12 bases outside the gene matches. CDR3 nucleotides: TGTGCCAGCAATACTCCGGGACAGGGTCCAGCTGAAGCTTTCTTT. Translation gives CASNTPGQGPAEAFF.

The chain employs TRBV19 and TRBJ1-2; 7 nucleotides line up with TRBD1. V dropped 7 bases and J dropped 3; count of bases not matched to a gene: 8. Germline V gives CDR1 LNHDA, CDR2 SQIVND (reference sequence). The CDR3 covers 14 residues. CDR3 bases: TGTGCCAGTAATCTACAGGGGACCCACTATGGCTACACCTTC. Encoded protein: CASNLQGTHYGYTF.

The chain combines TRBV11-2 with TRBJ2-7; perhaps TRBD2 as D (5 bases). CDR1 is SGHAT, CDR2 FQNNGV, per germline. The CDR3 runs to 12 residues. Between the trimmed V and J ends, which lost 5 bases and 8 bases, there was a span of 13 bases. CDR3 in DNA: TGTGCCAGCAGCCAAAGAGGGCTCCAGCAGTACTTC. Protein product: CASSQRGLQQYF.

The CDR3 reads CAWNAVTGDTEAFF. In nucleotides, the CDR3 is TGTGCCTGGAACGCCGTGACAGGGGACACTGAAGCTTTCTTT. The rearrangement uses TRBV30 and TRBJ1-1, with TRBD1 identical over 8 bases. The CDR3 contains 14 residues. The junction had 7 bases not matched to a gene; V was cut back by 4 bases and J by 3 bases. Germline-derived CDR1 and CDR2 are GTSNPN and SVGIG (reference sequence).

This chain joins TRBV5-4 and TRBJ2-1; D unclear. The CDR3 extends over 11 amino acids. Trimming cost V 1 base and J 9 bases, with 5 bases left between them. The germline V gene has CDR1 SGHNT and CDR2 YYREEE (reference sequence). CDR3 DNA: TGTGCCAGCAGCTTGACGGGTGAGCAGTTCTTC. Its protein product is CASSLTGEQFF. Looking up the rest from reference TRBV5-4 and TRBJ2-1 gives the full variable domain: ETGVTQSPTHLIKTRGQQVTLRCSSQSGHNTVSWYQQALGQGPQFIFQYYREEENGRGNFPPRFSGLQFPNYSSELNVNALELDDSALYLCASSLTGEQFFGPGTRLTVL.